The source of this T cell receptor (beta chain) is a study of T cells after yellow fever vaccination. Study-level background: Preparing low-cell-number fractions relied on SMART-Seq v4 Ultra Low Input.

From the 5' RACE reads, TCRdb called clonotypes with MiXCR, one entry per CDR3 protein. Here the sample spans about 320,000 distinct CDR3 sequences, 4% to 5.5% being singletons. Only a few counts were recorded for this clonotype. Its target is not known. The CDR3 totals 16 residues. Germline lookup yields CDR1 KGHDR and CDR2 SFDVKD. V shed 2 bases and J shed 0 bases, with 10 bases lying between them. Study-level results: Some clonotypes were seen in both the CD4 and the CD8 compartments. These made up a small share and likely arose from convergent recombination. Most clones from primary vaccination were detected again post-booster (approximately 97% CD4, 88% CD8). A faster peak, day 5 versus 15, was reached by the weaker secondary response.

The sample here was PBMCs, taken 15 days after the yellow fever booster vaccination. The rearrangement links TRBV24-1 to TRBJ2-1; no reliable D call. The sequence came from a man aged 18 to 35 who received the YFV17D yellow fever vaccine. CDR3 in amino acids: CATSDSKGNSYNEQFF. The CDR3 region has the DNA TGTGCCACCAGTGATTCTAAAGGGAACTCCTACAATGAGCAGTTCTTC.